Following are 22 T cell receptor beta chains from one sample sequenced in a study of T cell responses to AZD1222 COVID-19 vaccine. TCRdb's table, derived via immunoSEQ multiplex PCR, lists solely in-frame clones and lacks some. The sample holds about 120,000 clones, 88% seen once. The specimen comprised peripheral blood, sampled on day 0 of AZD1222 vaccination. All receptors come from an adult in good health.

This clone came up a few times. The rearrangement joins TRBV2 to TRBJ2-7, with 10 bases lining up with TRBD1. This CDR3 is 13 amino acids long. Germline values: CDR1 SNHLY, CDR2 FYNNEI. Trimming took 9 bases from V and 3 from J; bases not matched to a gene: 5. The CDR3 nucleotides are TGTGCCAGTATCCGGGACAGGGGCTACGAGCAGTACTTC. Translated: CASIRDRGYEQYF.

This sequence joins TRBV3-1 (or the pseudogene TRBV3-2) and TRBJ2-5; TRBD2 aligns across 14 bases. Germline CDR1 and CDR2: LGHDT and YNNKEL (reference sequence). V trimming: 1 base; J trimming: 5 bases; junction bases outside the gene matches: 3. This CDR3 region has 16 residues. The CDR3 DNA reads TGTGCCAGCAGCCAAGGGACTAGCGGGGGGACGGAGACCCAGTACTTC. Its translation: CASSQGTSGGTETQYF.

This chain joins TRBV2 and TRBJ1-1; 8 nucleotides line up with TRBD1. Looked up from germline, CDR1 is SNHLY and CDR2 is FYNNEI. The CDR3 runs to 12 residues. V lost 9 bases and J lost 2; bases outside the gene matches: 2. CDR3 sequence reads: CARAGGNTEAFF. In nucleotides, the CDR3 is TGTGCCAGAGCAGGGGGCAACACTGAAGCTTTCTTT.

The V and J genes are TRBV18 and TRBJ1-1; D might be TRBD1 (5 bases). The germline gives CDR1 KGHSH, CDR2 LQKENI. The CDR3 sequence is 14 residues long. V lost 2 bases to trimming and J lost 1 base, with 8 bases between them. In nucleotides, the CDR3 is TGTGCCAGCTCACCAGCGGGGGGGAACACTGAAGCTTTCTTT. This encodes CASSPAGGNTEAFF.

In its sample, this clone was seen once. The rearrangement joins TRBV7-6 to TRBJ1-2; TRBD1 aligns across 11 bases. The CDR3 is 14 amino acids. Germline CDR1 is SGHVS and CDR2 is FNYEAQ. Trimming took 5 bases from V and 4 from J; bases not matched to a gene: 3. The CDR3 sequence is CASSRTGGFYGYTF. DNA for the CDR3: TGTGCCAGCAGCCGGACAGGGGGCTTCTATGGCTACACCTTC.

The V call is TRBV14, the J call TRBJ1-2; unclear D gene. Germline CDR1 SGHDN, CDR2 FVKESK. The CDR3 spans 13 residues. V gave up 3 bases and J gave up 8 bases, with 13 bases separating them. The CDR3 coding sequence is TGTGCCAGCAGCCAGCGGGCCATGGTGGGCTACACCTTC. Protein: CASSQRAMVGYTF.

The chain employs TRBV18 and TRBJ1-1; D not certain. V lost 0 bases and J 1 base, leaving 3 bases between the germline ends. CDR1 and CDR2 (germline): KGHSH, LQKENI. CDR3 length: 13 amino acids. CDR3 DNA sequence: TGTGCCAGCTCACCACCCCAGAACACTGAAGCTTTCTTT. Its translation: CASSPPQNTEAFF.

The V and J genes are TRBV2 and TRBJ2-2; the D is unclear. The CDR3 has 14 amino acids. With 7 bases removed from V and 0 bases from J, the gap between germline ends came to 9 bases. Germline V gene lookup returns CDR1 SNHLY and CDR2 FYNNEI. The CDR3 region is CASTGVANTGELFF. As DNA, the CDR3 is TGTGCCAGCACCGGAGTAGCGAACACCGGGGAGCTGTTTTTT.

The table lists this clone with a count of one. This CDR3 is CASSLITAGELFF. CDR3 DNA sequence: TGTGCCAGCAGCTTAATAACTGCCGGGGAGCTGTTTTTT. This chain links TRBV7-3 with TRBJ2-2, with no clear D. The CDR3 is 13 residues long. V gave up 1 base and J gave up 6 bases, with 6 bases separating them. Germline CDR1 reads SGHTA; CDR2 reads FQGTGA.

This clone has a single count. The chain links TRBV5-1 to TRBJ1-5; 10 bases fit TRBD1. There are 15 residues in the CDR3. Germline loops: CDR1 SGHRS, CDR2 YFSETQ. The V gene end was trimmed by 4 bases and the J gene end by 6 bases; junction bases not matched to a gene: 7. The CDR3 loop is CASSPGQGVGQPQHF. Here the CDR3 DNA reads TGCGCCAGCAGCCCCGGACAGGGGGTAGGTCAGCCCCAGCATTTT.

The genes are TRBV4-3 and TRBJ1-6; possibly TRBD1 for D (5 bases). This CDR3 is 14 amino acids long. V was clipped by 4 bases and J by 9 bases, with 13 bases between them. CDR1 and CDR2 from the germline V gene are LGHNA and YSLEER. The CDR3 reads CASSPGPIPSPLHF. The DNA of the CDR3 is TGCGCCAGCAGCCCGGGACCGATACCTTCACCCCTCCACTTT.

The chain links TRBV5-4 to TRBJ1-1, with 9 bases lining up with TRBD1. V gave up 1 base and J gave up 9 bases; unmatched junction bases: 10. The length of the CDR3 is 15 residues. Germline CDR1 and CDR2: SGHNT and YYREEE (reference sequence). The CDR3 DNA sequence: TGTGCCAGCAGCTTGTACGGGACAGGGACTAAAAAAGCTTTCTTT. Amino acid sequence: CASSLYGTGTKKAFF. Full variable domain (missing parts from reference TRBV5-4 and TRBJ1-1): ETGVTQSPTHLIKTRGQQVTLRCSSQSGHNTVSWYQQALGQGPQFIFQYYREEENGRGNFPPRFSGLQFPNYSSELNVNALELDDSALYLCASSLYGTGTKKAFFGQGTRLTVV.

J is TRBJ1-2 and V is TRBV4-2; TRBD1 aligns across 8 bases. The CDR3 sequence is 17 residues long. Unmatched junction bases numbered 10, after V lost 1 base and J lost 3 bases. The germline CDR1 and CDR2 sequences are LGHNA and YNFKEQ. The CDR3 here is CASSQVGRTGLHYGYTF. The CDR3 DNA is TGTGCCAGCAGCCAAGTAGGGAGGACAGGGCTCCACTATGGCTACACCTTC.

The chain joins TRBV19 to TRBJ1-1, with D tentatively TRBD1 (5 bases). There are 14 residues in the CDR3. Germline-derived CDR1 and CDR2 are LNHDA and SQIVND (reference sequence). V lost 6 bases and J 0 bases, leaving 11 bases between the germline ends. The CDR3 protein is CASSLQVMNTEAFF. The CDR3 nucleotides are TGTGCCAGTAGCCTACAGGTGATGAACACTGAAGCTTTCTTT.

The chain recombines TRBV21-1 with TRBJ2-2. TRBV21-1 is assigned pseudogene status. CDR3 length equals 16 residues. The chain's CDR3 is CASSKRYGPNTGELFF. The CDR3 DNA reads TGTGCCAGCAGCAAAAGGTACGGTCCGAACACCGGGGAGCTGTTTTTT.

This rearrangement joins TRBV5-4 to TRBJ1-5, with D perhaps TRBD1 (5 bases). This CDR3 has 14 residues. CDR1 SGHNT and CDR2 YYREEE come from the germline V gene (reference sequence). V lost 0 bases to trimming and J lost 4 bases, with 8 bases between them. The chain's CDR3 is CASSLEGENQPQHF. CDR3 DNA: TGTGCCAGCAGCTTGGAAGGGGAGAATCAGCCCCAGCATTTT.

The V gene is TRBV3-1 (or the pseudogene TRBV3-2), the J gene TRBJ2-5; D uncertain. Trimming took off 1 base at V and 0 bases at J, with 12 bases between the two ends. The CDR3 is 16 residues long. Germline loops: CDR1 LGHDT, CDR2 YNNKEL (reference sequence). CDR3 nucleotides: TGTGCCAGCAGCCAAGTGCGAAACGGCTACCAAGAGACCCAGTACTTC. The encoded protein is CASSQVRNGYQETQYF.

This clone was picked up one time. CDR3 sequence (DNA): TGTGCCAGCAGTTTGAGAGAAAATTCACCCCTCCACTTT. It yields the protein CASSLRENSPLHF. This chain joins TRBV12-3 or TRBV12-4 and TRBJ1-6; no definite D call. The CDR3 has 13 residues. V was trimmed by 3 bases and J by 7 bases, leaving 7 bases between them.

CDR3 protein: CASSTLEGSYNSPLHF. CDR3 in DNA: TGTGCCAGCTCAACTCTAGAGGGCTCCTATAATTCACCCCTCCACTTT. V is TRBV18 and J is TRBJ1-6; D gene unclear. Trimming removed 5 bases at V and 0 bases at J, with 11 bases between. CDR1 KGHSH and CDR2 LQKENI come from the germline V gene. This CDR3 spans 16 amino acids. The variable domain in full, with the rest retrieved from reference TRBV18 and TRBJ1-6, is NAGVMQNPRHLVRRRGQEARLRCSPMKGHSHVYWYRQLPEEGLKFMVYLQKENIIDESGMPKERFSAEFPKEGPSILRIQQVVRGDSAAYFCASSTLEGSYNSPLHFGNGTRLTVT.

The V and J genes are TRBV19 and TRBJ2-2, with 11 bases matching TRBD1. Germline V gives CDR1 LNHDA, CDR2 SQIVND (reference sequence). The V and J ends lost 6 bases and 7 bases, in that order; junction bases with no gene match: 4. This CDR3 is 14 amino acids long. For the CDR3, the DNA is TGTGCCAGTAGACGGACAGGGGGCAACGGGGAGCTGTTTTTT. Translation gives CASRRTGGNGELFF.

The J gene is TRBJ2-7, the V gene TRBV18; D gene unclear. This CDR3 region has 11 residues. Germline-derived CDR1 and CDR2 are KGHSH and LQKENI. V lost 2 bases, J lost 3 bases, and 2 bases lay in between. The CDR3 sequence: CASSPDYEQYF. CDR3 nucleotide sequence: TGTGCCAGCTCACCAGACTACGAGCAGTACTTC.

The chain combines TRBV7-2 with TRBJ2-7, with unresolved D. Germline V CDR1 and CDR2: SGHTA, FQGNSA. There are 13 residues in the CDR3. The V and J ends lost 1 base and 3 bases respectively, with 7 bases between them. In DNA form, the CDR3 reads TGTGCCAGCAGCTTAGAGGCCCTCTACGAGCAGTACTTC. Protein: CASSLEALYEQYF.